This T cell receptor (beta chain) emerged from a study of T cells in narcolepsy. Study outcomes and limitations: Reportedly, autoreactive clonotypes were serially detected in patients' blood but not controls'. Same-patient CSF and blood CD4+ T cell clonotypes included HCRT-specific and TRIB2-specific autoreactive ones.

This clone was found once. Its antigen is unknown. Sequenced by immunoSEQ multiplex PCR; TCRdb stores in-frame clones only, minus some. This table has 25,000 to 35,000 clones, approximately 80% appearing once. J lost 7 bases, V lost 8 bases, and 17 bases had no gene match. The CDR3 has 16 amino acids. CDR1 SNHLY and CDR2 FYNNEI come from the germline V gene. The sequencing input was CD45RA- memory CD4+ T cells from PBMCs. The chain is built from TRBV2 and TRBJ1-2, with 9 bases matching TRBD1. The receptor comes from a human donor with narcolepsy. CDR3 sequence reads: CASFQPPGQGPGGYTF. The CDR3 DNA sequence: TGTGCCAGCTTCCAACCCCCGGGACAGGGCCCAGGTGGCTACACCTTC.